A selection of T cell receptor beta chains follows, all from one sample in a study of circulating and synovial CD4+ cells in juvenile arthritis. Repertoires were generated with immunoSEQ multiplex PCR, while TCRdb's copy carries only in-frame clones and drops some. The table has fewer than 35,000 clones, 95% to 96% seen once; the top ten hold approximately 0.18%. The sequencing sample was made of CD4+ T cells from blood. The receptors derive from a human donor with juvenile idiopathic arthritis. Each CDR3 is given with its conserved first and last residue. D genes are given only for firm matches. A row's size may be missing; if present it is once, few, many or a size class.

CDR3: CAGGTGGDYYNEQFF
DNA: TGTGCCGGGGGAACAGGGGGCGATTACTACAATGAGCAGTTCTTC
J: TRBJ2-1
D: TRBD1
V: TRBV2
size: .

CDR3: CASSLSTGGPSYEQYF
DNA: TGTGCCAGCAGCTTATCCACAGGGGGCCCCTCCTACGAGCAGTACTTC
J: TRBJ2-7
D: TRBD1
V: TRBV7-8
size: .

CDR3: CASSLISYNEQFF
DNA: TGTGCCAGCAGCTTGATTAGCTACAATGAGCAGTTCTTC
J: TRBJ2-1
D: .
V: TRBV7-9
size: .

CDR3: CASSGGTGVRKTDTQYF
DNA: TGTGCCAGCAGCGGGGGGACGGGAGTAAGGAAAACAGATACGCAGTATTTT
J: TRBJ2-3
D: .
V: TRBV7-8
size: .

CDR3: CASSPLDRAATEAFF
DNA: TGTGCCAGCAGTCCCCTGGACAGGGCGGCCACTGAAGCTTTCTTT
J: TRBJ1-1
D: TRBD1
V: TRBV27
size: .

CDR3: CASTEAGSSYNSPLHF
DNA: TGTGCCAGCACCGAAGCGGGGAGCTCCTATAATTCGCCCCTCCACTTT
J: TRBJ1-6
D: .
V: TRBV5-8
size: .

CDR3: CASSFNSMLGYTF
DNA: TGTGCCAGCAGCTTCAACAGTATGCTTGGCTACACCTTC
J: TRBJ1-2
D: .
V: TRBV7-3
size: .

CDR3: CASSFGFGNEQFF
DNA: TGTGCCAGCAGCTTCGGGTTTGGGAATGAGCAGTTCTTC
J: TRBJ2-1
D: .
V: TRBV5-8
size: .

CDR3: CASTFQGTASYTF
DNA: TGTGCCAGCACTTTCCAAGGGACAGCCAGCTACACCTTC
J: TRBJ1-2
D: TRBD1
V: TRBV6-5
size: .

CDR3: CASSQDRVREYGYTF
DNA: TGCGCCAGCAGCCAAGATAGGGTGAGGGAATATGGCTACACCTTC
J: TRBJ1-2
D: .
V: TRBV4-1
size: once

CDR3: CASGLQFNEQFF
DNA: TGTGCTAGTGGTCTCCAGTTCAATGAGCAGTTCTTC
J: TRBJ2-1
D: .
V: TRBV12-5
size: .

CDR3: CAISDPRGAVGNEQFF
DNA: TGTGCCATCAGTGATCCGCGGGGGGCTGTGGGTAATGAGCAGTTCTTC
J: TRBJ2-1
D: TRBD2
V: TRBV10-3
size: once

CDR3: CASSRAGQENYGYTF
DNA: TGTGCCAGCAGCCGAGCCGGACAGGAAAACTATGGCTACACCTTC
J: TRBJ1-2
D: TRBD1
V: TRBV7-9
size: .

CDR3: CSVRTASLGEEQFF
DNA: TGCAGCGTGCGGACAGCGAGCCTAGGAGAGGAGCAGTTCTTC
J: TRBJ2-1
D: .
V: TRBV29-1
size: .

CDR3: CASSLAPSPGGPNEQFF
DNA: TGTGCCAGCAGCTTAGCCCCCTCCCCGGGGGGACCCAATGAGCAGTTCTTC
J: TRBJ2-1
D: TRBD2
V: TRBV7-2
size: .

CDR3: CASSLGGGDTEAFF
DNA: TGCGCCAGCAGCTTGGGAGGGGGCGACACTGAAGCTTTCTTT
J: TRBJ1-1
D: TRBD1
V: TRBV5-1
size: .

CDR3: CASSLRGSSRTWTYEQYF
DNA: TGCGCCAGCAGCTTGCGGGGATCATCCCGTACCTGGACCTACGAGCAGTACTTC
J: TRBJ2-7
D: .
V: TRBV5-1
size: .

CDR3: CASSSQGRPQHF
DNA: TGTGCCAGCAGTTCTCAGGGTCGGCCCCAGCATTTT
J: TRBJ1-5
D: .
V: TRBV28
size: .

CDR3: CRGGDSYNEQFF
DNA: TGCAGAGGGGGGGACTCCTACAATGAGCAGTTCTTC
J: TRBJ2-1
D: .
V: TRBV29-1
size: .

CDR3: CASSYQGLDYGYTF
DNA: TGCGCCAGCAGCTACCAGGGGCTGGACTATGGCTACACCTTC
J: TRBJ1-2
D: .
V: TRBV5-1
size: .

CDR3: CASSQEAVKETQYF
DNA: TGTGCCAGCAGCCAAGAGGCGGTCAAGGAGACCCAGTACTTC
J: TRBJ2-5
D: .
V: TRBV4-2
size: .

CDR3: CASRPTGGIRDGANVLTF
DNA: TGCGCCAGCAGACCGACAGGGGGTATTCGAGATGGGGCCAACGTCCTGACTTTC
J: TRBJ2-6
D: TRBD1
V: TRBV4-1
size: .

CDR3: CASRRDYHTGELFF
DNA: TGTGCCAGCCGCCGGGACTATCATACAGGGGAGCTGTTTTTT
J: TRBJ2-2
D: TRBD2
V: TRBV7-2
size: .

CDR3: CASSTPGTHGNTIYF
DNA: TGTGCCAGCAGTACCCCAGGGACACATGGAAACACCATATATTTT
J: TRBJ1-3
D: .
V: TRBV28
size: .

CDR3: CASSPPSHYEQYF
DNA: TGTGCCAGCTCACCACCGAGTCACTACGAGCAGTACTTC
J: TRBJ2-7
D: .
V: TRBV18
size: .

CDR3: CAWSGIHTDTQYF
DNA: TGTGCCTGGTCCGGGATCCACACAGATACGCAGTATTTT
J: TRBJ2-3
D: .
V: TRBV30
size: .

CDR3: CASSEGDRPYEQYF
DNA: TGTGCCAGCAGTGAGGGGGACAGACCCTACGAGCAGTACTTC
J: TRBJ2-7
D: TRBD1
V: TRBV14
size: .

CDR3: CASSFPRERPTQYF
DNA: TGTGCCAGCAGCTTTCCCCGGGAGAGGCCGACCCAGTACTTC
J: TRBJ2-5
D: .
V: TRBV7-6
size: .

CDR3: CASSPSGNSNEKLFF
DNA: TGTGCCAGCTCACCATCAGGGAATTCTAATGAAAAACTGTTTTTT
J: TRBJ1-4
D: .
V: TRBV18
size: .

CDR3: CASSLQRTGLNEQYF
DNA: TGTGCCAGCAGCCTACAACGGACTGGGCTTAACGAGCAGTACTTC
J: TRBJ2-7
D: .
V: TRBV13
size: .

CDR3: CASSGVQGNQPQHF
DNA: TGTGCCAGCAGTGGGGTCCAGGGAAATCAGCCCCAGCATTTT
J: TRBJ1-5
D: .
V: TRBV6-1
size: .

CDR3: CASSLGPPNEQFF
DNA: TGTGCTAGCAGCTTAGGGCCGCCCAATGAGCAGTTCTTC
J: TRBJ2-1
D: .
V: TRBV7-7
size: .

CDR3: CSAQGFANTEAFF
DNA: TGCAGCGCGCAGGGTTTTGCGAACACTGAAGCTTTCTTT
J: TRBJ1-1
D: .
V: TRBV29-1
size: .

CDR3: CASSKTIAARELTSYNEQFF
DNA: TGTGCCAGCAGCAAGACGATAGCGGCACGAGAACTCACCTCCTACAATGAGCAGTTCTTC
J: TRBJ2-1
D: .
V: TRBV28
size: .

CDR3: CASYGLPYGYTF
DNA: TGTGCCAGTTACGGACTGCCCTATGGCTACACCTTC
J: TRBJ1-2
D: .
V: TRBV27
size: .

CDR3: CASSFTGGEETQYF
DNA: TGTGCCAGCAGCTTCACAGGGGGGGAAGAGACCCAGTACTTC
J: TRBJ2-5
D: .
V: TRBV11-2
size: .

CDR3: CASSSARTGYVTEQYF
DNA: TGTGCCAGCAGTTCCGCTCGGACAGGTTACGTTACCGAGCAGTACTTC
J: TRBJ2-7
D: TRBD1
V: TRBV28
size: .

CDR3: CASSPGGFSTDTQYF
DNA: TGTGCCAGTAGTCCGGGGGGGTTCAGCACAGATACGCAGTATTTT
J: TRBJ2-3
D: TRBD2
V: TRBV19
size: .

CDR3: CASSARGGDTDTQYF
DNA: TGTGCCAGCAGTGCTCGGGGGGGCGACACAGATACGCAGTATTTT
J: TRBJ2-3
D: TRBD2
V: TRBV27
size: once

CDR3: CAWSTGGGLHGYTF
DNA: TGTGCCTGGAGTACAGGGGGAGGCCTCCATGGCTACACCTTC
J: TRBJ1-2
D: TRBD1
V: TRBV30
size: .

CDR3: CASSARGPYNEQFF
DNA: TGTGCCAGCAGCGCCAGGGGCCCCTACAATGAGCAGTTCTTC
J: TRBJ2-1
D: .
V: TRBV5-6
size: .

CDR3: CASSPLRGHNSPLHF
DNA: TGTGCCAGCAGCCCCCTGAGGGGACATAATTCCCCCCTCCACTTT
J: TRBJ1-6
D: .
V: TRBV7-9
size: .

CDR3: CASSTRTVTEAFF
DNA: TGTGCCAGCAGCACCCGGACAGTGACTGAAGCTTTCTTT
J: TRBJ1-1
D: .
V: TRBV13
size: .

CDR3: CAWSVGGGGMGYTF
DNA: TGTGCCTGGAGTGTAGGAGGGGGCGGCATGGGCTACACCTTC
J: TRBJ1-2
D: TRBD1
V: TRBV30
size: once

CDR3: CASSPGGGQAILGIATQYF
DNA: TGTGCCAGCAGCCCCGGGGGGGGGCAGGCGATTTTAGGCATTGCTACGCAGTATTTT
J: TRBJ2-3
D: TRBD2
V: TRBV9
size: .

CDR3: CASSLETLDSYNEQFF
DNA: TGTGCCAGCAGCTTAGAGACTTTAGACTCCTACAATGAGCAGTTCTTC
J: TRBJ2-1
D: .
V: TRBV7-9
size: .

CDR3: CASSPTRNQPQHF
DNA: TGTGCCAGCAGTCCCACCAGAAATCAGCCCCAGCATTTT
J: TRBJ1-5
D: .
V: TRBV6-5
size: .

CDR3: CASSGTAKPRLAGVSYEQYF
DNA: TGTGCCAGCAGTGGGACAGCTAAACCTAGACTAGCGGGGGTCTCCTACGAGCAGTACTTC
J: TRBJ2-7
D: TRBD2
V: TRBV6-1
size: .